These 24 T cell receptor beta chains were sequenced from one sample in a study of blood T cell repertoires in COVID-19 (TCRdb year 2020). The method was the immunoSEQ multiplex PCR assay. TCRdb took this table from immuneACCESS and kept in-frame rearrangements with V and J called. Such tables lack part of the clones; where checked against another copy, unresolved V genes explain under half of the gap, and the rest is unexplained. Counted in this sample were fewer than 250,000 clones; 75% to 85% of them appeared once. 6.5% to 9% of the sample is in the top ten clones. Sequenced: PBMCs or T cells enriched from blood (not recorded which). These receptors were collected from a middle-aged woman with acute COVID-19.

The rearrangement links TRBV24-1 to TRBJ2-1, with TRBD2 matching 16 bases. J was trimmed by 2 bases and V by 2 bases; bases with no gene match: 2. Germline V gene sequence: CDR1 KGHDR, CDR2 SFDVKD. This CDR3 region has 18 residues. As DNA, the CDR3 is TGTGCCACCAGTGATTGGGGGACTAGCGGGAGGGCCTACAATGAGCAGTTCTTC. Amino acid sequence: CATSDWGTSGRAYNEQFF.

The V gene is TRBV28, the J gene TRBJ2-7; 7 positions match TRBD1. The germline gives CDR1 MDHEN, CDR2 SYDVKM. After removal of 7 bases from V and 3 bases from J, the junction contained 9 bases not matched to a gene. The CDR3 runs to 14 residues. In DNA form, the CDR3 reads TGTGCCAGCACCACGCCGGGACAGTACTACGAGCAGTACTTC. As protein: CASTTPGQYYEQYF.

This sequence joins TRBV7-3 and TRBJ1-6; D is unresolved. In germline, CDR1 is SGHTA, CDR2 FQGTGA. The CDR3 is 13 amino acids. With 5 bases removed from V and 10 bases from J, the gap between germline ends came to 12 bases. CDR3 loop: CASSLTGVSPLHF. The CDR3 coding sequence is TGTGCCAGCAGCCTTACGGGTGTCTCACCCCTCCACTTT.

V and J are TRBV9 and TRBJ2-3; the D is unclear. This CDR3 is built from 14 residues. Per germline, CDR1 SGDLS and CDR2 YYNGEE. V gave up 8 bases and J gave up 2 bases, with 15 bases separating them. The CDR3 loop is CASTSGFPTDTQYF. CDR3 bases: TGTGCCAGTACGTCCGGGTTTCCCACAGATACGCAGTATTTT.

The rearrangement links TRBV28 to TRBJ1-2, with 9 bases lining up with TRBD1. After removal of 6 bases from V and 5 bases from J, the junction contained 16 bases not matched to a gene. Germline V lookup: CDR1 MDHEN, CDR2 SYDVKM. The CDR3 runs to 17 residues. This chain's CDR3 is CASSLKIEGTGLYGYTF. In DNA form, the CDR3 reads TGTGCCAGCAGCCTAAAAATCGAAGGGACAGGGTTATATGGCTACACCTTC.

This clone was recorded at least ten times. This chain connects TRBV14 to TRBJ2-1; D is unclear. The CDR3 covers 14 residues. Germline CDR1 and CDR2: SGHDN and FVKESK. Trimming removed 0 bases from V and 4 bases from J, with 7 bases in between. The CDR3 sequence: CASSQEGRYNEQFF. CDR3 DNA sequence: TGTGCCAGCAGCCAAGAGGGCCGTTACAATGAGCAGTTCTTC.

The chain links TRBV28 to TRBJ1-2, with 9 bases lining up with TRBD1. Losses at the gene ends were 6 bases for V and 6 bases for J; bases not matched to a gene: 11. CDR3 length: 15 amino acids. Germline CDR1 MDHEN, CDR2 SYDVKM. The CDR3 DNA follows: TGTGCCAGCAGCTTGACAACAGGGGGCGCGGATGGCTACACCTTC. Protein: CASSLTTGGADGYTF.

This clone was seen a single time. One end of the junction does not line up with germline, which may come from a read error. The V gene is TRBV18, the J gene TRBJ2-1; D not certain. The CDR3 has 14 residues. Germline V CDR1 and CDR2: KGHSH, LQKENI. Here the CDR3 reads CASSPTGTNNAQFF. The CDR3 DNA is TGTGCCAGCTCACCGACGGGTACTAACAATGCGCAGTTCTTC.

The rearrangement links TRBV18 to TRBJ2-2, with 9 bases lining up with TRBD2. The J segment lost 5 bases and the V segment lost 4 bases, leaving 14 bases of the junction unmatched. The CDR3 runs to 18 residues. CDR1 is KGHSH and CDR2 is LQKENI in the germline V gene. CDR3 residues: CASSRRTVAGVGTGELFF. CDR3 in DNA: TGTGCCAGCTCACGCCGTACCGTAGCGGGAGTAGGAACCGGGGAGCTGTTTTTT.

This chain uses TRBV7-9 with TRBJ1-5, with 12 bases fitting TRBD1. Germline V gives CDR1 SEHNR, CDR2 FQNEAQ (reference sequence). Trimming cost V 5 bases and J 4 bases; bases outside gene matches: 3. CDR3 length equals 15 residues. In nucleotides, the CDR3 is TGTGCCAGCAGCCCGGGACAGGGGGCAAATCAGCCCCAGCATTTT. Protein product: CASSPGQGANQPQHF.

This clone was counted once. V usage is TRBV5-1 and J usage is TRBJ2-1, with TRBD1 matching 9 bases. This CDR3 is 16 amino acids long. Germline-derived CDR1 and CDR2 are SGHRS and YFSETQ. J was trimmed by 8 bases and V by 0 bases; bases with no gene match: 9. CDR3 bases: TGCGCCAGCAGCTTGGAGTGGACAGGGGTTATGGATGAGCAGTTCTTC. It codes for CASSLEWTGVMDEQFF.

This clone has only a few counts. The chain joins TRBV5-1 to TRBJ2-6; possible D gene TRBD1, 5 bases. The germline V gene encodes CDR1 SGHRS and CDR2 YFSETQ. The V gene lost 4 bases and the J gene lost 0 bases, with 17 bases spanning the gap. This CDR3 is 18 amino acids long. CDR3 amino acids: CASSPGPGISSGANVLTF. CDR3 in DNA: TGCGCCAGCAGCCCCGGGCCAGGGATTAGCTCTGGGGCCAACGTCCTGACTTTC. Combining the CDR3 with reference TRBV5-1 and TRBJ2-6 gives the whole variable domain KAGVTQTPRYLIKTRGQQVTLSCSPISGHRSVSWYQQTPGQGLQFLFEYFSETQRNKGNFPGRFSGRQFSNSRSEMNVSTLELGDSALYLCASSPGPGISSGANVLTFGAGSRLTVL.

Written as DNA, the CDR3 is TGTGCCAGCAGTGAAGGAGGTCGGGCCCTCCACTTT. Protein product: CASSEGGRALHF. The V call is TRBV6-1, the J call TRBJ1-6; D remains unclear. CDR1 and CDR2 (germline): MNHNS, SASEGT. Deletions cut 1 base from V and 14 bases from J, with 9 bases between. This CDR3 has 12 amino acids.

A remark on this clone: The same CDR3 is also encoded by other DNA sequences in this sample. The genes are TRBV7-8 and TRBJ2-7, with 7 bases lining up with TRBD2. The junction had 6 bases not matched to a gene; V was cut back by 1 base and J by 6 bases. Per germline, CDR1 SGHVS and CDR2 FQNEAQ. The length of the CDR3 is 14 residues. CDR3: CASSLVGREGEQYF. DNA for the CDR3: TGTGCCAGCAGCTTAGTAGGCAGGGAGGGCGAGCAGTACTTC.

This chain connects TRBV5-1 to TRBJ1-2, with 9 bases matching TRBD1. V was clipped by 1 base and J by 6 bases; unmatched bases: 10. Germline CDR1 is SGHRS and CDR2 is YFSETQ. This CDR3 region has 16 residues. The DNA for the CDR3 is TGCGCCAGCAGCTTGTCCATCCTCGGGACAGGGAATGGCTACACCTTC. It is translated as CASSLSILGTGNGYTF.

This clone was recorded a few times. The V call is TRBV24-1, the J call TRBJ2-5; tentatively, D is TRBD2 (5 bases). The CDR3 loop spans 15 amino acids. Germline loops: CDR1 KGHDR, CDR2 SFDVKD. The V end was cut by 0 bases, the J end by 2 bases, with 9 bases between. CDR3 sequence (DNA): TGTGCCACCAGTGATTTGGAGGGCCCTCAAGAGACCCAGTACTTC. Translation: CATSDLEGPQETQYF.

The gene calls are TRBV28 and TRBJ1-1; D uncertain. Per the germline V gene, CDR1 is MDHEN and CDR2 is SYDVKM. CDR3 length: 14 residues. V dropped 6 bases and J dropped 1 base, with 12 bases sitting between them. This chain's CDR3 is CASSQMDWNTEAFF. The DNA of the CDR3 is TGTGCCAGCAGCCAAATGGACTGGAACACTGAAGCTTTCTTT.

This clone was recorded once. This sequence joins TRBV5-4 and TRBJ2-7; TRBD2 agrees at 9 bases. V was pared by 10 bases and J by 1 base, with 6 bases of the junction left unmatched. This CDR3 comprises 13 residues. The germline V gene encodes CDR1 SGHNT and CDR2 YYREEE (reference sequence). The CDR3 reads CASGLAGSYEQYF. The DNA for the CDR3 is TGTGCCTCGGGGCTAGCGGGGTCCTACGAGCAGTACTTC.

The J gene is TRBJ2-6, the V gene TRBV28; no reliable D call. The CDR3 spans 16 residues. In germline, CDR1 is MDHEN, CDR2 SYDVKM. V lost 5 bases and J lost 0, with 11 bases in between. The CDR3 loop reads CASSETVSSGANVLTF. The CDR3 DNA is TGTGCCAGCAGTGAAACCGTGAGCTCTGGGGCCAACGTCCTGACTTTC.

This chain uses TRBV19 with TRBJ2-2, with D perhaps TRBD1 (6 bases). The V and J ends lost 1 base and 2 bases respectively, with 11 bases between them. Germline V gene data show CDR1 as LNHDA and CDR2 as SQIVND (reference sequence). The CDR3 has 16 residues. The CDR3 region is CASSIGRGFNTGELFF. For the CDR3, the DNA is TGTGCCAGTAGTATAGGCAGGGGATTCAACACCGGGGAGCTGTTTTTT.

This clone showed up just a few times. The chain employs TRBV7-3 and TRBJ1-1, with TRBD1 identical over 7 bases. From germline, CDR1 is SGHTA and CDR2 FQGTGA. The CDR3 contains 15 residues. Trimming cost V 2 bases and J 4 bases; bases outside gene matches: 7. The DNA for the CDR3 is TGTGCCAGCAGCTTAGAAGGGGGCAAGGGCACTGAAGCTTTCTTT. The encoded protein is CASSLEGGKGTEAFF.

The V and J genes are TRBV16 and TRBJ2-2; weak D call: TRBD2 (5 bases). The CDR3 is made up of 14 amino acids. The V and J ends lost 3 bases and 4 bases respectively, with 9 bases between them. Germline V gives CDR1 KGHSY, CDR2 FQNENV. In DNA form, the CDR3 reads TGTGCCAGCAGCCAGACCGGAGGCACCGGGGAGCTGTTTTTT. Translating gives CASSQTGGTGELFF.

Details on this clone: This same CDR3 is encoded by further DNA sequences in the sample. The chain carries TRBV3-1 (or the pseudogene TRBV3-2) and TRBJ1-2; 10 nucleotides line up with TRBD1. The CDR3 is 14 residues long. Germline V gene sequence: CDR1 LGHDT, CDR2 YNNKEL (reference sequence). J was trimmed by 3 bases and V by 4 bases; bases with no gene match: 2. CDR3 residues: CASSRQGAHYGYTF. The CDR3 DNA reads as TGTGCCAGCAGCCGACAGGGGGCCCACTATGGCTACACCTTC.

The V gene is TRBV21-1, the J gene TRBJ2-5; TRBD1, the table's D call, lacks a check against the DNA. TRBV21-1 represents a pseudogene. The CDR3 contains 19 residues. The CDR3 region has the DNA TGTGCCAGCAGCAAGTTGGGGTTGGGGGAGACAGGGAACCAAGAGACCCAGTACTTC. It specifies CASSKLGLGETGNQETQYF.